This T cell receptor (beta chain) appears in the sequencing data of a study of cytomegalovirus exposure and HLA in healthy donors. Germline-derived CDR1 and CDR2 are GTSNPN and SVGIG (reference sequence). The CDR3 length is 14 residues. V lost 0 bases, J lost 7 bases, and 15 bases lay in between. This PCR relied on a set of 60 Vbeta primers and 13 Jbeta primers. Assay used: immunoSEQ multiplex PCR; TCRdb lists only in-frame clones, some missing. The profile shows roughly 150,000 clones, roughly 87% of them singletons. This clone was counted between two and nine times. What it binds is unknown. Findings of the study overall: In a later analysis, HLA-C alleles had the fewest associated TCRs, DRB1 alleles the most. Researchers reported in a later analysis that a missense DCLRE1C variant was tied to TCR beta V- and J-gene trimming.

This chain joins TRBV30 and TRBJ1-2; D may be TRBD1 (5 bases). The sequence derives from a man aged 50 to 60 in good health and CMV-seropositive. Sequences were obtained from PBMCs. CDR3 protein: CAWSVTISGVGYTF. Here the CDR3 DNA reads TGTGCCTGGAGTGTCACTATATCGGGGGTTGGCTACACCTTC.